Included here is one TCR beta chain sequence, with context. Germline trimming cut 5 bases from V and 8 bases from J; bases unmatched to any gene: 16. This CDR3 has 17 residues. MiXCR, applied by TCRdb to the 5' RACE reads, yields one record per CDR3 protein. The table lists some 40,000 distinct CDR3 sequences, 12% of them singletons, with more than 15% in the top ten. This sample was included in a study of early T cells in non-severe SARS-CoV-2 infection. The sample comprised whole blood. This clonotype was obtained from an adult who was a healthcare worker with PCR-confirmed SARS-CoV-2 infection or an uninfected control (not recorded which). V usage is TRBV12-3 or TRBV12-4 and J usage is TRBJ2-1; TRBD2 matches at 9 bases. The CDR3 is CASSDPGMASGTDEQFF. CDR3 coding DNA: TGTGCCAGCAGTGACCCTGGGATGGCTAGCGGGACAGATGAGCAGTTCTTC.